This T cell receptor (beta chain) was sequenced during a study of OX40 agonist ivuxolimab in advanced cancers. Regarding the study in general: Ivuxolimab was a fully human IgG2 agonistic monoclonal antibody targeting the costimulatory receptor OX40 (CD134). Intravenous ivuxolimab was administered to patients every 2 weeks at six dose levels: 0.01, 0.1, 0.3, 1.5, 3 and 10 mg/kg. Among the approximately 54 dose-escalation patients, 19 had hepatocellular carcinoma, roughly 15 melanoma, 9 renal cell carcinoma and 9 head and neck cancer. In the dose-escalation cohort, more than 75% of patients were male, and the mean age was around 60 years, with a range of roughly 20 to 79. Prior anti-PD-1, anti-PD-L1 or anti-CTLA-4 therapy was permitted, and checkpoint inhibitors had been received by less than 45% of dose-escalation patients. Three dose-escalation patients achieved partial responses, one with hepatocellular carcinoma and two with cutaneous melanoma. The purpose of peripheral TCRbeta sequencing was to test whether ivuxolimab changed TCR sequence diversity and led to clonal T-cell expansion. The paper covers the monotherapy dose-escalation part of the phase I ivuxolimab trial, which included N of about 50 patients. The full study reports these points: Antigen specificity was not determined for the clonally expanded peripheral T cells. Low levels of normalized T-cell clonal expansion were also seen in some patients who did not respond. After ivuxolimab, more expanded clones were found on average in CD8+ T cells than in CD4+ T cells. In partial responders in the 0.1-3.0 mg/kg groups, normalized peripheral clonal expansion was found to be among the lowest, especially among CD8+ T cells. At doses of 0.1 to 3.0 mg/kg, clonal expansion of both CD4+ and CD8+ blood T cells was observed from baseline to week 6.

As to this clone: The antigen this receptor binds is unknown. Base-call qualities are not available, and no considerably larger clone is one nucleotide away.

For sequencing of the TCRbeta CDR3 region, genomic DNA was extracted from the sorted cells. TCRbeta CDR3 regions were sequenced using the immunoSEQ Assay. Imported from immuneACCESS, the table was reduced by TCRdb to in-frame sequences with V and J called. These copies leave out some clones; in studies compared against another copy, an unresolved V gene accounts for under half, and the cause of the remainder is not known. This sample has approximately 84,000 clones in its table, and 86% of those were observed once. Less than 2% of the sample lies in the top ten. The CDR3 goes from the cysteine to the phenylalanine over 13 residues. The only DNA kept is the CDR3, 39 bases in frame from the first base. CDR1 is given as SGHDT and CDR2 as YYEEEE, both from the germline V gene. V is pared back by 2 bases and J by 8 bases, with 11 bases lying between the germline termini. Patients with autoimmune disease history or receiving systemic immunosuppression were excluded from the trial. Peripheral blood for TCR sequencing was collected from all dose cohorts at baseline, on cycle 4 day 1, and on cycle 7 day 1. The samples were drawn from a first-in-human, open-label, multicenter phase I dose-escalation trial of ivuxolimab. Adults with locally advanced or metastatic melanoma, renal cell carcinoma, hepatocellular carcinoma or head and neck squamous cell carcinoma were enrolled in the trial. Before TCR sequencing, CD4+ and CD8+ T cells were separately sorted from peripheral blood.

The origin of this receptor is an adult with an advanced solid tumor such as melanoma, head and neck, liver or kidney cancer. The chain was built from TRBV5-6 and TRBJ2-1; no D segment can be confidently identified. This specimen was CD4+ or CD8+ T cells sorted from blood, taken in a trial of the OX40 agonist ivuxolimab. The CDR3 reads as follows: CASSFQVLDEQFF. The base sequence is TGTGCCAGCAGCTTTCAGGTTCTGGATGAGCAGTTCTTC.